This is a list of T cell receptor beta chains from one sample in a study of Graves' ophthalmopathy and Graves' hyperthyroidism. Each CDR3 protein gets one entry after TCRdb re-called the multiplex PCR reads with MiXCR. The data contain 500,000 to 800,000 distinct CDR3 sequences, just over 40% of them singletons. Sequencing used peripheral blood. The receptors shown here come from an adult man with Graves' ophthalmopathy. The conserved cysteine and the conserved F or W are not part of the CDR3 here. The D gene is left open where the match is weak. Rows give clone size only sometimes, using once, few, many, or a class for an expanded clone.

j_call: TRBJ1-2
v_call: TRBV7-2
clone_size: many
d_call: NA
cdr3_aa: ASSPSTNYGYT

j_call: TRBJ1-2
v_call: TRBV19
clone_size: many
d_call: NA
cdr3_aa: ASSLPTGYYGYT

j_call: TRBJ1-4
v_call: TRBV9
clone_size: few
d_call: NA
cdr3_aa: ASSPSSGNEKLF

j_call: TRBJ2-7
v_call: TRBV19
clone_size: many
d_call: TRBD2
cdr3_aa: ASSSGTSGTYEQY

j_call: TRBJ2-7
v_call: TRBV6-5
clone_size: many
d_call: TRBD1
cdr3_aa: ASSSRGQGASYEQY

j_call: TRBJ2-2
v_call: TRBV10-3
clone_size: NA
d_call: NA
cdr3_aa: AGRPGYTGELF

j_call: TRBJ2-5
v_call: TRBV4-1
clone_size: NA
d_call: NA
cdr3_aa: ASSQDRLAVTETQY

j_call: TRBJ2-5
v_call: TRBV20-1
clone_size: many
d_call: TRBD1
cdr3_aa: SAPTGLRETQY

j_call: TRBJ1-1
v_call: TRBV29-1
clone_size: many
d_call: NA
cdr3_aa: SVRRTLNTEAF

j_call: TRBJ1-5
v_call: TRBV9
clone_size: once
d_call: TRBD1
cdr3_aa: ASSVCRGREEPQH

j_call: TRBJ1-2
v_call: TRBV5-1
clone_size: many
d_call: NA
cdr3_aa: ASSFQDGANYGYT

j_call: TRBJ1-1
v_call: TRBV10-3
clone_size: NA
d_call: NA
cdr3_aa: AISEPSPGQNTEAF

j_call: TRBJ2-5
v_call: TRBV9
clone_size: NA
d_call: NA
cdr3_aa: ASSPGGGIIETQY

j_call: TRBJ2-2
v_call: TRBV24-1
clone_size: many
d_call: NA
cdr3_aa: ATSGLLGSAGELF

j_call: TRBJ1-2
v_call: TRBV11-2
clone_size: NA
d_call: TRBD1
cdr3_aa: ARQGKYGYT

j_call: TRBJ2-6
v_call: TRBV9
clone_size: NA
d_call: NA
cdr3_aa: ASSVGLPGANVLT

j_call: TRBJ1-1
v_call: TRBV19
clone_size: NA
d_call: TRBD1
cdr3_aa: ASRMTGGEAF

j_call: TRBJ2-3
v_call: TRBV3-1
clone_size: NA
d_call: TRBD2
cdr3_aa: ASSPTSGSTDTQY

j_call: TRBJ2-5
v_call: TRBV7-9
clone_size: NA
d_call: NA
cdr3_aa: ASSYGRLQGTQY

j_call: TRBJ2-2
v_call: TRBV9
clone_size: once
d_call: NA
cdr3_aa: ASVERDTSNTGELF

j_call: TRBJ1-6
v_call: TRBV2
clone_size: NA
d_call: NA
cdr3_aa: ASVVAEMTENSPLH

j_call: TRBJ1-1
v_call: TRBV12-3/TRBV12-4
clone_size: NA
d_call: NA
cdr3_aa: ASSWDIGGTEAF

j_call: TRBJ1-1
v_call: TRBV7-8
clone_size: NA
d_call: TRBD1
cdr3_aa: ASRGTGGNTEAL

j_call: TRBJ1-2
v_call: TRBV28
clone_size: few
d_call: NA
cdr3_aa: ASRPARANYGYT

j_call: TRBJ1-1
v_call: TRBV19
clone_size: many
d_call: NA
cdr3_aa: ASSIVEGKAEAF

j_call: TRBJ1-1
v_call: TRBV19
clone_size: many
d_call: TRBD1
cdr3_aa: ASSSRTGTEAF

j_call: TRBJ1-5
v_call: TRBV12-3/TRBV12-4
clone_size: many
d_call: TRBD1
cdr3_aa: ASSLGDRADSNQPQH

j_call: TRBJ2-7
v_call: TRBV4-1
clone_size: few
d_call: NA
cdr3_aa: ASSHTFSRETYEQY

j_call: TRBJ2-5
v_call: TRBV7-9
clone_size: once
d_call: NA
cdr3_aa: ASSPSGSSAGTQY

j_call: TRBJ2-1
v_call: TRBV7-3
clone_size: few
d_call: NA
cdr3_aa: ASSLTLGNEQF

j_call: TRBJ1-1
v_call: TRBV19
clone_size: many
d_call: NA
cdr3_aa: ASSAVMNTEAF

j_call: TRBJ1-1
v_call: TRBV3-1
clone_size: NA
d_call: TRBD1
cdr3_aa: ASSQGTGGSLAF

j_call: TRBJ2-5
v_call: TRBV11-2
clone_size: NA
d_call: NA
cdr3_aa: ANSPRTITGETQY

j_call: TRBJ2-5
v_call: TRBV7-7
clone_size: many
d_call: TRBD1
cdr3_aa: ASSSDREETQY

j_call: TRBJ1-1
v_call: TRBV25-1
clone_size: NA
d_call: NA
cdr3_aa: ASSEGVGF

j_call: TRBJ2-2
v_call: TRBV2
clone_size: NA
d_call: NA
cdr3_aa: ASSELRQGELF

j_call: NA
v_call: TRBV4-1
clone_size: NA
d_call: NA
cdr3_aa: ASSQGSSAEQF